The clone carrying this TCR beta chain has just a few counts. Specified treatment: oral pan-JAK inhibitor, 5-10 mg twice daily. V lost 5 bases and J 1 base, leaving 12 bases between the germline ends. The CDR3 length is 15 residues. From germline, CDR1 is SGHTA and CDR2 FQGNSA. This sample is drawn from a study of CD8+ T cells in alopecia areata. Reverse transcription of extracted RNA yielded cDNA, which provided the sequencing template. The table came from immunoSEQ multiplex PCR; TCRdb's copy has only in-frame clones and leaves some out. The table has 200,000 to 250,000 clones, approximately 38% seen once.

The clonotype was recovered from a human donor with alopecia areata. V and J are TRBV7-2 and TRBJ2-1, with D hard to call. The source material was CD4+ T cells sorted from blood, sampled at approximately week 30, from a patient treated with tofacitinib. CDR3 DNA: TGTGCCAGCAGCCGACTGGACGCTTCCTACAATGAGCAGTTCTTC. It encodes CASSRLDASYNEQFF.